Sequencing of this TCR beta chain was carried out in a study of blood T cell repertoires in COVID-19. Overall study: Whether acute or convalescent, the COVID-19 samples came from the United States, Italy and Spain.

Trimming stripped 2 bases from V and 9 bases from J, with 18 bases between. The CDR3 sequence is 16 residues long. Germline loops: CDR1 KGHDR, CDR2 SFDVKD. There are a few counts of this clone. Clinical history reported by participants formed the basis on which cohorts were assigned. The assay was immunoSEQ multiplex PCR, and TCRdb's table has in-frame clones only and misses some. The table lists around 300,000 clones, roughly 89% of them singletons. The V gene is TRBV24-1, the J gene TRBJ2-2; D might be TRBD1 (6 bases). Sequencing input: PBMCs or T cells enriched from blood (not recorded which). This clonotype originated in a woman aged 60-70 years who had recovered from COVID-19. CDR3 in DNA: TGTGCCACCAGTGATTGGGGGACAAGGACGTCCAGGGAGCTGTTTTTT. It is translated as CATSDWGTRTSRELFF.